This entry lists 10 T cell receptor beta chains sequenced from one sample in a study of blood T cell repertoires in COVID-19. Method: immunoSEQ multiplex PCR; TCRdb's copy keeps in-frame clones and lacks some. Of 300,000 to 450,000 clones in the sample, about 90% were seen once. Sequences were obtained from PBMCs or T cells enriched from blood (not recorded which). These receptors all stem from a woman in her 30s who had recovered from COVID-19.

This clone occurred a few times. The same CDR3 is also encoded by other DNA sequences in this sample. The chain carries TRBV15 and TRBJ2-5; D is perhaps TRBD1 (6 bases). The germline V gene encodes CDR1 LNHNV and CDR2 YYDKDF (reference sequence). The CDR3 extends over 14 amino acids. V was trimmed by 0 bases and J by 5 bases, leaving 10 bases between them. The CDR3 nucleotides are TGTGCCACCAGCAGAGATTTGGGGGCGGAGACCCAGTACTTC. Protein sequence: CATSRDLGAETQYF.

The chain couples TRBV4-3 to TRBJ2-7; D gene uncertain. CDR3 length: 13 amino acids. V was shortened by 2 bases and J by 5 bases, with 10 bases between the two germline ends. Germline V gives CDR1 LGHNA, CDR2 YSLEER. DNA of the CDR3: TGCGCCAGCAGCCAAACTATCCTCGACGAGCAGTACTTC. Residues: CASSQTILDEQYF.

The J gene is TRBJ1-6, the V gene TRBV5-6; possibly TRBD1 for D (6 bases). CDR1 is SGHDT and CDR2 is YYEEEE in the germline V gene. The length of the CDR3 is 14 residues. Trimming took off 1 base at V and 6 bases at J, with 8 bases between the two ends. The CDR3 sequence is CASSLTGTNSPLHF. The CDR3 nucleotides read TGTGCCAGCAGCTTGACAGGGACTAATTCACCCCTCCACTTT.

This chain connects TRBV6-2 or TRBV6-3 to TRBJ2-1; 12 nucleotides align to TRBD2. Trimming cost V 4 bases and J 8 bases; bases outside gene matches: 9. This CDR3 has 16 residues. The germline gives CDR1 MNHEY, CDR2 SVGEGT. CDR3 amino acids: CASSFPSGGGPDEQFF. The DNA for the CDR3 is TGTGCCAGCAGTTTTCCTAGCGGGGGGGGTCCGGATGAGCAGTTCTTC.

The chain links TRBV7-9 to TRBJ1-2; TRBD1 aligns across 8 bases. This CDR3 is built from 15 residues. Trimming at V came to 5 bases and at J to 4 bases, leaving 9 bases not matched to a gene. From germline, CDR1 is SEHNR and CDR2 FQNEAQ (reference sequence). As DNA, the CDR3 is TGTGCCAGCAGCCCATCCGGACAGGGCCTCTATGGCTACACCTTC. Protein: CASSPSGQGLYGYTF.

This chain uses TRBV10-3 with TRBJ2-7, with D possibly TRBD1 on 6 matching bases. Germline V gene sequence: CDR1 ENHRY, CDR2 SYGVKD. The CDR3 sequence is 17 residues long. Between the trimmed V and J ends, which lost 4 bases and 7 bases, there was a span of 26 bases. This CDR3 is CAISADRQWNLSGEQYF. In DNA form, the CDR3 reads TGTGCCATCAGTGCGGACAGACAATGGAACCTTTCGGGGGAGCAGTACTTC.

This clone was seen more than once but under ten times. The chain links TRBV7-2 to TRBJ1-3; 7 nucleotides match TRBD1. CDR1 is SGHTA, CDR2 FQGNSA, per germline. V gave up 3 bases and J gave up 4 bases; unmatched junction bases: 9. The CDR3 spans 16 residues. CDR3 region: CASSLLGGSRGNTIYF. The CDR3 bases are TGTGCCAGCAGCTTGTTAGGGGGCTCGCGGGGAAACACCATATATTTT.

Only one count was recorded for this clone. The rearrangement links TRBV6-5 to TRBJ1-1; 11 bases are shared with TRBD1. V was clipped by 5 bases and J by 6 bases; unmatched bases: 8. Germline values: CDR1 MNHEY, CDR2 SVGAGI. The length of the CDR3 is 15 residues. The CDR3 protein is CASSRDRGAIAEAFF. The DNA of the CDR3 is TGTGCCAGCAGTAGGGACAGGGGGGCGATCGCTGAAGCTTTCTTT.

The chain combines TRBV30 with TRBJ2-3; tentative D call: TRBD2 (6 bases). CDR1 is GTSNPN and CDR2 is SVGIG in the germline V gene (reference sequence). CDR3 length equals 15 residues. Between the trimmed V and J ends, which lost 2 bases and 0 bases, there was a span of 12 bases. The CDR3 here is CAWSLAGTSTDTQYF. The CDR3 bases are TGTGCCTGGAGTCTGGCGGGGACGAGCACAGATACGCAGTATTTT.

This clone appeared many times. The rearrangement joins TRBV4-1 to TRBJ1-1, with D unresolved. Germline V gene lookup returns CDR1 MGHRA and CDR2 YSYEKL. V was shortened by 3 bases and J by 0 bases, with 5 bases between the two germline ends. The CDR3 consists of 13 residues. CDR3 protein: CASSHPLNTEAFF. CDR3 in DNA: TGCGCCAGCAGCCACCCTTTGAACACTGAAGCTTTCTTT.